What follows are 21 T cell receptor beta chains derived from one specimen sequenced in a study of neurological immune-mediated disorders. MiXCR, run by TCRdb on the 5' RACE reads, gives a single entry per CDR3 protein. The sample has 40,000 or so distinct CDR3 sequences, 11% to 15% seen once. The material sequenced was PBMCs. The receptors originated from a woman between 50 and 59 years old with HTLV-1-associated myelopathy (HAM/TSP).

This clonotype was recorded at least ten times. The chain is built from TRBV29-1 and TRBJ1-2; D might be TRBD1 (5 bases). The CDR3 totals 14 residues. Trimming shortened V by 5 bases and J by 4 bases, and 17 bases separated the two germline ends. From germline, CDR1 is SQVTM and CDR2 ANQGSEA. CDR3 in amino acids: CSVIPQGESYGYTF. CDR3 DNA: TGCAGCGTTATCCCCCAGGGAGAATCCTATGGCTACACCTTC.

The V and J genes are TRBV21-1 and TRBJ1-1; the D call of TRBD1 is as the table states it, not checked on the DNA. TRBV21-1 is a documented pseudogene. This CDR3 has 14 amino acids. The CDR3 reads CASSIPGSNTEAFF. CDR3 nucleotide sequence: TGTGCCAGCAGTATTCCGGGATCGAACACTGAAGCTTTCTTT.

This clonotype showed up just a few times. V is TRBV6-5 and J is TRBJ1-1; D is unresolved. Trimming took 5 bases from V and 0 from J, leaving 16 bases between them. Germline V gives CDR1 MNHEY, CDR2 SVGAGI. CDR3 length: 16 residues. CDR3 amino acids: CASSRGVGYLNTEAFF. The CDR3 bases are TGTGCCAGCAGTCGAGGAGTAGGGTACTTGAACACTGAAGCTTTCTTT.

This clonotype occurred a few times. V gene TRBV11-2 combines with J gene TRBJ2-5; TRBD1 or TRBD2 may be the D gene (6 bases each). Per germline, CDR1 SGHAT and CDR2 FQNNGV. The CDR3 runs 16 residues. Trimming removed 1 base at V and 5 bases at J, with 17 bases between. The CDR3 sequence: CASSLGLYGGRETQYF. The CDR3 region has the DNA TGTGCCAGCAGCTTAGGCCTTTATGGGGGGCGGGAGACCCAGTACTTC.

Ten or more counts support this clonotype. CDR3 sequence: CASSLGRDRETQYF. CDR3 coding DNA: TGTGCCAGCAGCTTGGGCCGGGACAGAGAGACCCAGTACTTC. The chain couples TRBV7-9 to TRBJ2-5; 7 bases agree with TRBD1. The CDR3 covers 14 residues. Germline CDR1 is SEHNR and CDR2 is FQNEAQ (reference sequence). Trimming cost V 3 bases and J 4 bases; bases outside gene matches: 5.

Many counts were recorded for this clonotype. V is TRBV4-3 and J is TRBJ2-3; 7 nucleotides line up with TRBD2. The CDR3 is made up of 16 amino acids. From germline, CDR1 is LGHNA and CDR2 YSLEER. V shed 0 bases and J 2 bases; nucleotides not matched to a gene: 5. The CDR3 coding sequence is TGCGCCAGCAGCCAAGAGGGGACTACTAACACAGATACGCAGTATTTT. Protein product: CASSQEGTTNTDTQYF.

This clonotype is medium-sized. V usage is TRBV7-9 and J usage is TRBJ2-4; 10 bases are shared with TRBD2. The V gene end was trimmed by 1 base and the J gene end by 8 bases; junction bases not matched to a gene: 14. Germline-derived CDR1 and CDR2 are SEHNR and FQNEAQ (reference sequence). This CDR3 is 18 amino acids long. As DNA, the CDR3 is TGTGCCAGCAGCTTAGTAGACGAACTAGCGGGGCGTAAGGACATTCAGTACTTC. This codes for CASSLVDELAGRKDIQYF.

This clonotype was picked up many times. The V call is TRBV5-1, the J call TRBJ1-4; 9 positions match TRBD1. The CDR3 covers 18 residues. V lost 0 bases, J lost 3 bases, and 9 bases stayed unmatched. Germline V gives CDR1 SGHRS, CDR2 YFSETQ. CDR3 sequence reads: CASSLGGTGTMANEKLFF. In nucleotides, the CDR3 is TGCGCCAGCAGCTTGGGAGGGACAGGGACGATGGCTAATGAAAAACTGTTTTTT.

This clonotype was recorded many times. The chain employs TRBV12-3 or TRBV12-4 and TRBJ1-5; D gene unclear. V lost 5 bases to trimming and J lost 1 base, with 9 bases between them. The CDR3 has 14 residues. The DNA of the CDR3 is TGTGCCAGCAGTACTCGACAAAGCAATCAGCCCCAGCATTTT. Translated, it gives CASSTRQSNQPQHF.

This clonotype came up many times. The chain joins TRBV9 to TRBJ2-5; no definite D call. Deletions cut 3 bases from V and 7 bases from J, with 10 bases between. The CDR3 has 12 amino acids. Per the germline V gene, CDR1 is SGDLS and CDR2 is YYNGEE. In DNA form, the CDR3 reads TGTGCCAGCAGCGGCGATACCGGGACCCAGTACTTC. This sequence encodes CASSGDTGTQYF.

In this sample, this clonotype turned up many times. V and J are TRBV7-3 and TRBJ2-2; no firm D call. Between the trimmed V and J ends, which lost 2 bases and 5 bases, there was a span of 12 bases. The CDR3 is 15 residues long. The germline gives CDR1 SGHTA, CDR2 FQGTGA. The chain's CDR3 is CASSLGLVATGELFF. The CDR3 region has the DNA TGTGCCAGCAGCTTAGGGCTAGTGGCGACCGGGGAGCTGTTTTTT.

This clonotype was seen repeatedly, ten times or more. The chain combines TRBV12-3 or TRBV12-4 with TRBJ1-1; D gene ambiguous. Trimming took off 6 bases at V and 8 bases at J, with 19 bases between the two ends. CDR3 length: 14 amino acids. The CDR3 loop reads CASSFLQASGEAFF. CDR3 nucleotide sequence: TGTGCCAGCAGCTTCCTTCAGGCCTCGGGGGAAGCTTTCTTT.

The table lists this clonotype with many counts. The CDR3 DNA follows: TGTGCCAGCAGTCCCGGGGGACTCGCTGAAGCTTTCTTT. Translating it yields CASSPGGLAEAFF. J is TRBJ1-1 and V is TRBV11-2; D perhaps matches TRBD1 (5 bases). The CDR3 is 13 residues long. Germline V CDR1 and CDR2: SGHAT, FQNNGV. Trimming stripped 6 bases from V and 6 bases from J, with 14 bases between. Using reference TRBV11-2 and TRBJ1-1 for the parts outside the CDR3, the full variable domain is EAGVAQSPRYKIIEKRQSVAFWCNPISGHATLYWYQQILGQGPKLLIQFQNNGVVDDSQLPKDRFSAERLKGVDSTLKIQPAKLEDSAVYLCASSPGGLAEAFFGQGTRLTVV.

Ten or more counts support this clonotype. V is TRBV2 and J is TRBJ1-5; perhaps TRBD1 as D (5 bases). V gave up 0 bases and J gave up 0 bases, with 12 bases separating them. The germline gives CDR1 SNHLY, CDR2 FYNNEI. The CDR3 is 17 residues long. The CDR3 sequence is CASSEAKGTFSNQPQHF. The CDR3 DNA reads TGTGCCAGCAGTGAAGCTAAAGGGACCTTTAGCAATCAGCCCCAGCATTTT.

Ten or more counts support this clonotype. CDR3 sequence reads: CATSDRVDTEAFF. As DNA, the CDR3 is TGTGCCACTTCCGACAGGGTGGACACTGAAGCTTTCTTT. This sequence joins TRBV15 and TRBJ1-1, with TRBD1 matching 7 bases. The CDR3 length is 13 residues. The germline V gene has CDR1 LNHNV and CDR2 YYDKDF (reference sequence). With 9 bases clipped from V and 3 bases from J, the junction kept 7 bases outside the gene matches.

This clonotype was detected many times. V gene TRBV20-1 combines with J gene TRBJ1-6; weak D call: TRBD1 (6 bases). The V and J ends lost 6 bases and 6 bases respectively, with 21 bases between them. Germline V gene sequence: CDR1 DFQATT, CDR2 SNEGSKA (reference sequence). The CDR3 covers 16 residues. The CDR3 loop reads CSARGSGGGPNSPLHF. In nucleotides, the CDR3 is TGCAGTGCAAGGGGGTCGGGAGGGGGACCTAATTCACCCCTCCACTTT.

The CDR3 region is CASRGVDSNQPQHF. CDR3 bases: TGTGCCAGCAGAGGGGTGGATAGCAATCAGCCCCAGCATTTT. This chain connects TRBV6-5 to TRBJ1-5, with a possible D match to TRBD1 (5 bases). This CDR3 contains 14 residues. The germline CDR1 and CDR2 sequences are MNHEY and SVGAGI. V gave up 6 bases and J gave up 0 bases, with 9 bases separating them.

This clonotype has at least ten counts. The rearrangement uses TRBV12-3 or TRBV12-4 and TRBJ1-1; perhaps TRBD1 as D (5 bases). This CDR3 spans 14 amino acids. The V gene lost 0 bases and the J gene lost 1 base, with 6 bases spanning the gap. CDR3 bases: TGTGCCAGCAGTTTAGCGGGGCGGAACACTGAAGCTTTCTTT. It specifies CASSLAGRNTEAFF.

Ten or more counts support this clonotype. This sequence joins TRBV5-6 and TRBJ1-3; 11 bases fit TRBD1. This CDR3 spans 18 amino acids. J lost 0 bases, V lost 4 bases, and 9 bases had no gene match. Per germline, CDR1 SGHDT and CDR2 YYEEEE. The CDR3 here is CASSLDRGQVLSGNTIYF. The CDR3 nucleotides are TGTGCCAGCAGCCTGGACAGGGGGCAGGTACTCTCTGGAAACACCATATATTTT. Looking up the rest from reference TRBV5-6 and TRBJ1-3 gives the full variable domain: DAGVTQSPTHLIKTRGQQVTLRCSPKSGHDTVSWYQQALGQGPQFIFQYYEEEERQRGNFPDRFSGHQFPNYSSELNVNALLLGDSALYLCASSLDRGQVLSGNTIYFGEGSWLTVV.

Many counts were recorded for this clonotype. The CDR3 protein is CASTSGQGNYGYTF. CDR3 in DNA: TGTGCCAGCACCTCGGGACAGGGGAACTATGGCTACACCTTC. The V and J genes are TRBV5-6 and TRBJ1-2; 10 bases align to TRBD1. CDR1 SGHDT and CDR2 YYEEEE come from the germline V gene. The CDR3 is 14 residues long. V lost 6 bases, J lost 2 bases, and 4 bases stayed unmatched. Combining the CDR3 with reference TRBV5-6 and TRBJ1-2 gives the whole variable domain DAGVTQSPTHLIKTRGQQVTLRCSPKSGHDTVSWYQQALGQGPQFIFQYYEEEERQRGNFPDRFSGHQFPNYSSELNVNALLLGDSALYLCASTSGQGNYGYTFGSGTRLTVV.

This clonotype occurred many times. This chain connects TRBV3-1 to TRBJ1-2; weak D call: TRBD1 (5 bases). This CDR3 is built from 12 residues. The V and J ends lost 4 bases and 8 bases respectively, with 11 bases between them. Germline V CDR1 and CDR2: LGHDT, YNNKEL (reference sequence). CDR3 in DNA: TGTGCCAGCAGCCTCCTCAGGGACGGCTACACCTTC. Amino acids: CASSLLRDGYTF.